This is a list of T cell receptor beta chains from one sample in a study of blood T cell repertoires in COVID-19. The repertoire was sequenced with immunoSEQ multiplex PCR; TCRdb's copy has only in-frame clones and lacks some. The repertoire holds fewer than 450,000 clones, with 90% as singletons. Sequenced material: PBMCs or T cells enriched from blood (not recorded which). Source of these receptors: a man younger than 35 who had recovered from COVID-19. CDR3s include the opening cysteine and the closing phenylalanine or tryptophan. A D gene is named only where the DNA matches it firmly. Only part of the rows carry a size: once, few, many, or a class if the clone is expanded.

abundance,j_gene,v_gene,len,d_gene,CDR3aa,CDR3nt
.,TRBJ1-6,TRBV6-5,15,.,CASSRLTGYNSPLHF,TGTGCCAGCAGTAGGCTAACGGGCTATAATTCACCCCTCCACTTT
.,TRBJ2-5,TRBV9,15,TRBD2,CASSAGLAFQETQYF,TGTGCCAGCAGCGCTGGACTAGCTTTCCAAGAGACCCAGTACTTC
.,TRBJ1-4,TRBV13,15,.,CASSPYGGRDEKLFF,TGTGCCAGCAGCCCCTACGGGGGGCGTGATGAAAAACTGTTTTTT
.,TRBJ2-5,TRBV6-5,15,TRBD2,CASSARLAHQETQYF,TGTGCCAGCAGCGCCCGACTAGCGCACCAAGAGACCCAGTACTTC
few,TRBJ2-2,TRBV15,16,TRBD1,CATSRDQGAKSGELFF,TGTGCCACCAGCAGAGATCAGGGGGCCAAATCCGGGGAGCTGTTTTTT
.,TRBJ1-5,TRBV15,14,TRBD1,CATRGRGPNQPQHF,TGTGCCACCAGGGGCAGGGGGCCGAATCAGCCCCAGCATTTT
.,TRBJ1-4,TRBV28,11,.,CASSLAQKLFF,TGTGCCAGCAGTTTAGCCCAGAAACTGTTTTTT
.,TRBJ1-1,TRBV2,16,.,CASSIGGGSRDTEAFF,TGTGCCAGCAGTATCGGTGGGGGGTCGCGTGACACTGAAGCTTTCTTT
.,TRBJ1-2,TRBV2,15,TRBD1,CASEKDRVANYGYTF,TGTGCCAGCGAGAAAGACAGGGTTGCCAACTATGGCTACACCTTC
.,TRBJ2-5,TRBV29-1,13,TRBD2,CSVRREPQETQYF,TGCAGCGTTAGGCGGGAGCCCCAAGAGACCCAGTACTTC
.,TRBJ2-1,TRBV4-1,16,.,CASSQDRGSGYNEQFF,TGCGCCAGCAGCCAAGATCGGGGTAGCGGTTACAATGAGCAGTTCTTC
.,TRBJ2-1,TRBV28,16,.,CASSLSAVAAYNEQFF,TGTGCCAGCAGTTTATCGGCGGTAGCTGCCTACAATGAGCAGTTCTTC
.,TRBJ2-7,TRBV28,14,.,CASSLTDFNYEQYF,TGTGCCAGCAGCCTGACAGATTTTAACTACGAGCAGTACTTC
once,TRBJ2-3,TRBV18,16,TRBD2,CASSQGLAGIDGTQYF,TGTGCCAGCTCCCAGGGACTAGCGGGGATAGATGGTACGCAGTATTTT
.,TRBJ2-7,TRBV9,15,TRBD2,CASSPGLAGGLEQYF,TGTGCCAGCAGCCCCGGACTAGCGGGAGGTCTCGAGCAGTACTTC
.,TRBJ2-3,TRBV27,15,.,CASSSRGSSTDTQYF,TGTGCCAGCTCTTCTAGGGGATCTAGCACAGATACGCAGTATTTT
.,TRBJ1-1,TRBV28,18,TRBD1,CASSPPPWDRGIVSGAFF,TGTGCCAGCAGTCCCCCTCCCTGGGACAGGGGGATAGTAAGTGGAGCTTTCTTT
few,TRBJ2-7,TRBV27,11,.,CAVLIVREQYF,TGTGCCGTATTAATAGTCCGGGAGCAGTACTTC
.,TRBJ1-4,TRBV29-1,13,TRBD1,CSVEGDRDEKLFF,TGCAGCGTTGAAGGGGACAGGGATGAAAAACTGTTTTTT
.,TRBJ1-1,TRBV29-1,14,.,CSVKFRGRMAEAFF,TGCAGCGTTAAATTCAGGGGACGTATGGCTGAAGCTTTCTTT
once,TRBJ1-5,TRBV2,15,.,CASSLQGARNQPQHF,TGTGCCAGCAGTCTTCAAGGGGCAAGGAATCAGCCCCAGCATTTT
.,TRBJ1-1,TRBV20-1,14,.,CSASQVTDGSEAFF,TGCAGTGCTAGTCAGGTGACAGATGGGTCTGAAGCTTTCTTT
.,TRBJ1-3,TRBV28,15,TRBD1,CASSLQGASGNTIYF,TGTGCCAGCAGTTTACAGGGGGCGTCTGGAAACACCATATATTTT
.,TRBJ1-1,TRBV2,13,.,CASSLTGNTEAFF,TGTGCCAGCAGCTTGACAGGGAACACTGAAGCTTTCTTT
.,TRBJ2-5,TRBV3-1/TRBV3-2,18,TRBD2,CASSHRGTGTSSPETQYF,TGTGCCAGCAGCCATAGGGGAACCGGGACTAGCTCCCCAGAGACCCAGTACTTC
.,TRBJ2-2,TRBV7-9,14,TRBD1,CASSRGQSHGELFF,TGTGCCAGCAGCCGGGGACAGTCACACGGGGAGCTGTTTTTT
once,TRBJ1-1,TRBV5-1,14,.,CASSSGQVNTEAFF,TGCGCCAGCAGCTCCGGACAAGTGAACACTGAAGCTTTCTTT
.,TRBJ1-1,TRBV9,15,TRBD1,CASSARQGPNTEAFF,TGTGCCAGCAGCGCAAGACAGGGCCCGAACACTGAAGCTTTCTTT
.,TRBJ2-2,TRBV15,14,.,CATSKGGTTGELFF,TGTGCCACCAGCAAGGGGGGGACTACCGGGGAGCTGTTTTTT
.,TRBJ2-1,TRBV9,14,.,CASSLTSSYNEQFF,TGTGCCAGCAGCCTAACTAGCTCCTACAATGAGCAGTTCTTC
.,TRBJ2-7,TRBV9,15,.,CASSPSGGTGTEQYF,TGTGCCAGCAGCCCGAGTGGCGGGACGGGGACCGAGCAGTACTTC
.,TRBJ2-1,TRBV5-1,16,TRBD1,CASSLTGTGIRNEQFF,TGCGCCAGCAGCTTGACCGGGACAGGGATTAGGAATGAGCAGTTCTTC
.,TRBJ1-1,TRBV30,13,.,CAWNVQAEGGAFF,TGTGCCTGGAACGTGCAGGCCGAGGGAGGAGCTTTCTTT
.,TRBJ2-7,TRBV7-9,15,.,CASSLAGSGAYEQYF,TGTGCCAGCAGCTTAGCGGGTAGCGGAGCCTACGAGCAGTACTTC
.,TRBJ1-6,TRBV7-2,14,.,CASSPSYRRRALHF,TGTGCCAGCAGCCCATCTTACAGGCGGAGGGCCCTCCACTTT
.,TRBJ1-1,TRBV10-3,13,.,CAIGKRANTEAFF,TGTGCCATCGGGAAGAGGGCGAACACTGAAGCTTTCTTT
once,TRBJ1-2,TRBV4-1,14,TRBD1,CASSQEDRNYGYTF,TGCGCCAGCAGCCAGGAGGACAGGAACTATGGCTACACCTTC
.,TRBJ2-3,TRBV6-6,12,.,CASRRSPDTQYF,TGTGCCAGCCGAAGGAGCCCAGATACGCAGTATTTT
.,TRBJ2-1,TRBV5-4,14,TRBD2,CASSPVAGVTEQFF,TGTGCCAGCAGCCCCGTAGCGGGAGTAACTGAGCAGTTCTTC
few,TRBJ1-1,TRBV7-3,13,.,CASSLTGGTEAFF,TGTGCCAGCAGCTTAACGGGGGGCACTGAAGCTTTCTTT
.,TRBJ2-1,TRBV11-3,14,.,CASSLAGAHNEQFF,TGTGCCAGCAGCTTAGCGGGAGCCCACAATGAGCAGTTCTTC
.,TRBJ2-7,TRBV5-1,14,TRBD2,CASSSWTSGNEQYF,TGCGCCAGCAGCTCCTGGACTAGCGGGAACGAGCAGTACTTC
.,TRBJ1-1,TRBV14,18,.,CASSQDASRVALNTEAFF,TGTGCCAGCAGCCAAGATGCCAGCAGGGTTGCTCTGAACACTGAAGCTTTCTTT